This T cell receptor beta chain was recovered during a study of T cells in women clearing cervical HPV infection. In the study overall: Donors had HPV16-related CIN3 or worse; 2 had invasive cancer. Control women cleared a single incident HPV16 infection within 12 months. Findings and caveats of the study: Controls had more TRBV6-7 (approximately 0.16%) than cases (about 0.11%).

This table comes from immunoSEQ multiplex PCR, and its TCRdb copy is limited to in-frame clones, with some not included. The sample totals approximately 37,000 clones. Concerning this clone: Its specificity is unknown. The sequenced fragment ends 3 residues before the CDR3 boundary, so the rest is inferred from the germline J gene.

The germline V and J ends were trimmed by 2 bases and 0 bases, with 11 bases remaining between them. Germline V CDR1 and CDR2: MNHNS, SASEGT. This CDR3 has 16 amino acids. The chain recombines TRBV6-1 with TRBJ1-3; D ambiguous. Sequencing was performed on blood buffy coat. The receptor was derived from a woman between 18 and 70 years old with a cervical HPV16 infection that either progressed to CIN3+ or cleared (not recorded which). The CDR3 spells CASSESLGDSGNTIYF. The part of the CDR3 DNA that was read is TGTGCCAGCAGTGAATCCCTAGGAGACTCTGGAAACACC.